Sequencing of this TCR beta chain was carried out in a study of T cell repertoires in aging, cancer and after chemotherapy. Across the study: Patients with glioblastoma brain tumors were sampled before and after temozolomide-based therapy. Approximately 10 million TCR reads were in the whole dataset. Findings and limits, study-wide: Compared with age-matched healthy donors, untreated hematological or solid cancer patients showed higher blood TCR clonality. Across the chemotherapy interval, each cancer cohort showed higher median generation probability, suggesting thymic rebound.

With V trimmed by 5 bases and J by 6 bases, 5 bases remained unmatched. The germline gives CDR1 SGHDT, CDR2 YYEEEE. The CDR3 is 13 residues long. Rearranged V-D-J TRB sequences were amplified with a mixed TRB-A/B primer pool. TCRdb re-analysed the multiplex PCR reads in MiXCR, keeping a single row per CDR3 protein. In the table there are some 2,000 distinct CDR3 sequences, about 30% of which are singletons. Details on this clonotype: The target antigen is unknown.

The template was genomic DNA from peripheral blood, not RNA. The chain couples TRBV5-6 to TRBJ2-7, with 10 bases that match TRBD1. Sequencing input: blood. The sequence derives from a human donor with a solid tumor. The CDR3, as DNA: TGTGCCAGCAGTACGACAGGGGGCCGCGAGCAGTACTTC. It is translated as CASSTTGGREQYF.